This T cell receptor (beta chain) was obtained from a study of prognosis after radiotherapy for stage I lung cancer. Germline CDR1 MRHNA, CDR2 SNTAGT. This CDR3 has 18 residues. Trimming left V 6 bases short and J 0 bases short, with 20 bases between. With regard to this clonotype: Antigen unknown. This probably arose from a read error, given a far larger clone one base away.

Blood draws of around 6 milliliters of peripheral blood occurred at each of two time points. Study results and caveats: Median unique TCR clone counts of approximately 10,000 versus 7,000 showed a fall after stereotactic body radiation therapy. TRBV and TRBJ gene usage reportedly differed between patients with and without metastases.

The authors amplified TCR beta CDR3 from genomic DNA using two-round multiplex PCR. First-round PCR used primers specific to each TRBV and TRBJ gene. One entry per CDR3 protein, called by TCRdb with MiXCR from the multiplex PCR reads. The sample lists about 22,000 distinct CDR3 sequences, approximately 40% occurring once. Here the sequenced sample was PBMCs, taken before or after stereotactic body radiation therapy (not recorded which). This sequence originates from a donor at least 50 years old with non-small cell lung cancer. The chain combines TRBV6-4 with TRBJ2-2; D remains ambiguous. CDR3 region: CASSHRQVFHSNTGELFF. For the CDR3, the DNA is TGTGCCAGCAGCCACCGGCAAGTCTTTCACTCGAACACCGGGGAGCTGTTTTTT.